This is a list of T cell receptor beta chains from one sample in a study of blood T cell repertoires in COVID-19. Profiled with immunoSEQ multiplex PCR; TCRdb holds only in-frame clones, not every one. The data show around 130,000 clones, 77% seen once. The sequenced sample was peripheral blood. These receptors all come from a human donor in a cohort sampled during active COVID-19. The CDR3 runs from the conserved cysteine through the conserved F or W. Each record gives: D gene, V gene, clone size, J gene, CDR3 DNA, CDR3 protein. The D gene is left open where the match is weak. A row's size may be missing; if present it is once, few, many or a size class.

d_call: TRBD1; v_call: TRBV19; clone_size: .; j_call: TRBJ1-1; cdr3_nt: TGTGCCAGTAGTCCCCGACAGGGAACCCCTGAAGCTTTCTTT; cdr3_aa: CASSPRQGTPEAFF
d_call: .; v_call: TRBV7-8; clone_size: .; j_call: TRBJ1-1; cdr3_nt: TGTGCCAGCAGCTCATCGACTGAAATGAACACTGAAGCTTTCTTT; cdr3_aa: CASSSSTEMNTEAFF
d_call: .; v_call: TRBV28; clone_size: .; j_call: TRBJ1-2; cdr3_nt: TGTGCCAGCAGTCCAGACAGCACTAACTATGGCTACACCTTC; cdr3_aa: CASSPDSTNYGYTF
d_call: TRBD1; v_call: TRBV7-9; clone_size: .; j_call: TRBJ2-2; cdr3_nt: TGTGCCAGCAGCTATGGGACAGGGCTGAACACCGGGGAGCTGTTTTTT; cdr3_aa: CASSYGTGLNTGELFF
d_call: .; v_call: TRBV24-1; clone_size: once; j_call: TRBJ2-1; cdr3_nt: TGTGCCACCAGTGATTTGATGGTCCAGCGGGCCGCCAAAATCGAGCAGTTCTTC; cdr3_aa: CATSDLMVQRAAKIEQFF
d_call: .; v_call: TRBV7-9; clone_size: .; j_call: TRBJ1-4; cdr3_nt: TGTGCCAGCAGCTTAGCGAATGAGGAGGAAAAACTGTTTTTT; cdr3_aa: CASSLANEEEKLFF
d_call: .; v_call: TRBV6-6; clone_size: .; j_call: TRBJ1-5; cdr3_nt: TGTGCCAGCAGCCCCGGCAGGGGTCAGCCCCAGCATTTT; cdr3_aa: CASSPGRGQPQHF
d_call: TRBD1; v_call: TRBV25-1; clone_size: .; j_call: TRBJ2-1; cdr3_nt: TGTGCCAGCGTCCCCGACAGGGAAGATGAGCAGTTCTTC; cdr3_aa: CASVPDREDEQFF
d_call: .; v_call: TRBV10-2; clone_size: .; j_call: TRBJ2-2; cdr3_nt: TGCGCCAGCAGTGAGCAAGGGGCTCGCATTTCGGGGGAGCTGTTTTTT; cdr3_aa: CASSEQGARISGELFF
d_call: .; v_call: TRBV11-3; clone_size: .; j_call: TRBJ2-7; cdr3_nt: TGTGCCAGCAGCTTTAGGGGGGGCATAAAGTCCTACGAGCAGTACTTC; cdr3_aa: CASSFRGGIKSYEQYF
d_call: .; v_call: TRBV4-1; clone_size: .; j_call: TRBJ2-5; cdr3_nt: TGCGCCAGCAGCCAAGCCCCCGCAGGGCAAGAGACCCAGTACTTC; cdr3_aa: CASSQAPAGQETQYF
d_call: .; v_call: TRBV5-1; clone_size: .; j_call: TRBJ2-1; cdr3_nt: TGCGCCAGCAGCTTGACCCGGAGTCCCAATGAGCAGTTCTTC; cdr3_aa: CASSLTRSPNEQFF
d_call: TRBD2; v_call: TRBV13; clone_size: .; j_call: TRBJ2-7; cdr3_nt: TGTGCCAGCAGCCCAGGGACTAGCGGAGAACGCGAGCAGTACTTC; cdr3_aa: CASSPGTSGEREQYF
d_call: .; v_call: TRBV5-1; clone_size: .; j_call: TRBJ2-7; cdr3_nt: TGCGCCAGCAGCCCGACGGGATCCTACGAGCAGTACTTC; cdr3_aa: CASSPTGSYEQYF
d_call: .; v_call: TRBV12-3/TRBV12-4; clone_size: once; j_call: TRBJ2-7; cdr3_nt: TGTGCCAGCAGTGTCGACACATACGAGCAGTACTTC; cdr3_aa: CASSVDTYEQYF
d_call: TRBD1; v_call: TRBV4-1; clone_size: few; j_call: TRBJ2-7; cdr3_nt: TGCGCCAGCAGCCGGACAGGGGACTCCTACGAGCAGTACTTC; cdr3_aa: CASSRTGDSYEQYF
d_call: TRBD1; v_call: TRBV6-6; clone_size: .; j_call: TRBJ1-1; cdr3_nt: TGTGCCAGCGGGGGACAGGAGGGCCCTGAAGCTTTCTTT; cdr3_aa: CASGGQEGPEAFF
d_call: .; v_call: TRBV11-2; clone_size: once; j_call: TRBJ2-3; cdr3_nt: TGTGCCAGCAGCTTCCCCCAGGGCACAGATACGCAGTATTTT; cdr3_aa: CASSFPQGTDTQYF
d_call: .; v_call: TRBV14; clone_size: .; j_call: TRBJ1-1; cdr3_nt: TGTGCCAGCAGCACCTATGGAGCGCGGGGGAACACTGAAGCTTTCTTT; cdr3_aa: CASSTYGARGNTEAFF
d_call: TRBD1; v_call: TRBV30; clone_size: .; j_call: TRBJ2-7; cdr3_nt: TGTGCCTGGAGTGTGGGACAGGGTTTCGAGCAGTACTTC; cdr3_aa: CAWSVGQGFEQYF